This TCR beta chain was recorded in a study of T cell changes during pregnancy in multiple sclerosis. The data were produced by immunoSEQ multiplex PCR, yet TCRdb's version contains in-frame clones alone and is incomplete. This table holds tens of thousands of clones, 91% found once. The ends lost 5 bases at V and 9 bases at J; junction bases unmatched: 12. Germline assignment: CDR1 SGHVS and CDR2 FQNEAQ. The CDR3 length is 15 residues. The sequence was obtained from a female donor with multiple sclerosis, enrolled in a pregnancy study. The sample here was peripheral blood, taken in the second trimester of pregnancy. The chain recombines TRBV7-8 with TRBJ1-5, with 8 positions matching TRBD1. The CDR3 DNA follows: TGTGCCAGCAGCAAAAAGGGGACAGGCCCCGTGCCCCAGCATTTT. Its translation: CASSKKGTGPVPQHF.